One sample yielded the 7 T cell receptor beta chains listed below, sequenced in a study of blood T cell repertoires in COVID-19 (dated by TCRdb to the early 2020s). Libraries were prepared through the immunoSEQ multiplex PCR assay. In TCRdb, the immuneACCESS table is reduced to in-frame sequences with V and J assigned. These tables do not hold every clone; where another copy was compared, an unresolved V gene accounts for under half, and the others remain unexplained. For this sample the table gives fewer than 300,000 clones, of which roughly 88% were detected only once. Under 3% of the sample goes to the ten largest clones. What was sequenced was PBMCs or T cells enriched from blood (not recorded which). Source of these receptors: a woman in her thirties or forties with acute COVID-19.

The rearrangement links TRBV11-3 to TRBJ1-1; 7 bases fit TRBD1. CDR3 length: 14 amino acids. After removal of 5 bases from V and 2 bases from J, the junction contained 5 bases not matched to a gene. CDR1 is SGHNT, CDR2 YENEEA, per germline. The CDR3 loop reads CASSRTGANTEAFF. CDR3 coding DNA: TGTGCCAGCAGCCGGACAGGAGCTAACACTGAAGCTTTCTTT.

V is TRBV2 and J is TRBJ2-1; 8 nucleotides align to TRBD1. This CDR3 has 14 residues. Unmatched junction bases numbered 8, after V lost 4 bases and J lost 9 bases. Germline loops: CDR1 SNHLY, CDR2 FYNNEI. CDR3 protein: CASSGPGTGVEQFF. The CDR3 DNA follows: TGTGCCAGCAGTGGACCCGGGACAGGCGTTGAGCAGTTCTTC.

J is TRBJ1-6 and V is TRBV7-2, with a possible D match to TRBD1 (6 bases). V was trimmed by 8 bases and J by 14 bases, leaving 19 bases between them. CDR3 size: 13 residues. Germline-derived CDR1 and CDR2 are SGHTA and FQGNSA. CDR3 in DNA: TGTGCCAGCGCGGGGGCCCCGAGGGCGACCCTCCACTTT. Protein product: CASAGAPRATLHF.

The V and J genes are TRBV28 and TRBJ1-4, with D maybe TRBD1 (5 bases). Germline values: CDR1 MDHEN, CDR2 SYDVKM. The CDR3 is 15 amino acids. The V end was cut by 4 bases, the J end by 4 bases, with 13 bases between. Here the CDR3 DNA reads TGTGCCAGCAGTTCCGGAGGGACCCTTAATGAAAAACTGTTTTTT. Translated, it gives CASSSGGTLNEKLFF. The whole variable domain, remainder taken from reference TRBV28 and TRBJ1-4, is DVKVTQSSRYLVKRTGEKVFLECVQDMDHENMFWYRQDPGLGLRLIYFSYDVKMKEKGDIPEGYSVSREKKERFSLILESASTNQTSMYLCASSSGGTLNEKLFFGSGTQLSVL.

This clone appeared once. The chain recombines TRBV28 with TRBJ2-2; tentatively, D is TRBD2 (7 bases). The CDR3 sequence is 15 residues long. CDR1 is MDHEN, CDR2 SYDVKM, per germline. V lost 6 bases and J lost 4, with 15 bases in between. Written as DNA, the CDR3 is TGTGCCAGCAGATCGGGGGGCGCTGGCACCGGGGAGCTGTTTTTT. Residues: CASRSGGAGTGELFF.

V gene TRBV19 combines with J gene TRBJ1-6; 7 positions match TRBD1. Germline V gene lookup returns CDR1 LNHDA and CDR2 SQIVND (reference sequence). This CDR3 has 15 amino acids. The ends lost 7 bases at V and 2 bases at J; junction bases unmatched: 5. CDR3 sequence (DNA): TGTGCCAGTACCACTGACAGGGCCTATAATTCACCCCTCCACTTT. Translating gives CASTTDRAYNSPLHF.

The V gene is TRBV11-3, the J gene TRBJ2-3; 9 bases fit TRBD2. The CDR3 is 16 residues long. From germline, CDR1 is SGHNT and CDR2 YENEEA. With 1 base clipped from V and 4 bases from J, the junction kept 6 bases outside the gene matches. This CDR3 is CASSLGRGGLADTQYF. The CDR3 DNA reads TGTGCCAGCAGCTTAGGGCGGGGGGGCCTCGCAGATACGCAGTATTTT.